A selection of T cell receptor beta chains follows, all from one sample in a study of blood T cell repertoires in COVID-19. TCRdb's copy holds only in-frame clones and misses some; the assay was immunoSEQ multiplex PCR. In the table there are 250,000 to 300,000 clones, around 83% of which are singletons. Material: peripheral blood. All receptors derive from a man older than 75 with acute or convalescent COVID-19. CDR3s include the opening cysteine and the closing phenylalanine or tryptophan. The order of the fields is clone size, J gene, D gene, V gene, CDR3 protein, CDR3 DNA. A D gene is named only where the DNA matches it firmly. Clone sizes are given selectively: once, few, many, or a class where the clone is expanded.

-,TRBJ2-4,TRBD1,TRBV5-1,CASSLWPSDRGPLAKNIQYF,TGCGCCAGCAGCTTGTGGCCTTCGGACAGGGGGCCCCTGGCCAAAAACATTCAGTACTTC
once,TRBJ1-6,-,TRBV5-5,CASSSDRSNSPLHF,TGTGCCAGCAGCTCAGACAGATCTAATTCACCCCTCCACTTT
-,TRBJ2-7,TRBD1,TRBV5-1,CASSRDSSSYEQYF,TGCGCCAGCAGCAGGGACAGCAGCTCCTACGAGCAGTACTTC
-,TRBJ2-3,-,TRBV5-1,CASSFPRRGSTDTQYF,TGCGCCAGCAGCTTCCCCCGTCGGGGGAGCACAGATACGCAGTATTTT
-,TRBJ2-1,-,TRBV15,CATSRDPVGRGEQFF,TGTGCCACCAGCAGAGATCCAGTAGGTCGCGGTGAGCAGTTCTTC
-,TRBJ2-1,TRBD2,TRBV7-9,CASSRAGGTYNEQFF,TGTGCCAGCAGTCGAGCGGGAGGGACATACAATGAGCAGTTCTTC
-,TRBJ2-5,TRBD1,TRBV7-9,CASSPPAPPGGRETQYF,TGTGCCAGCAGCCCCCCCGCCCCCCCAGGGGGCAGGGAGACCCAGTACTTC
few,TRBJ1-5,-,TRBV5-1,CASSLGDTDNQPQHF,TGCGCCAGCAGCTTGGGTGACACGGACAATCAGCCCCAGCATTTT
-,TRBJ2-5,-,TRBV29-1,CSVGGIGTQETQYF,TGCAGCGTTGGGGGGATAGGGACACAAGAGACCCAGTACTTC
-,TRBJ2-3,-,TRBV12-3/TRBV12-4,CAIPRRGSDTQYF,TGTGCCATCCCCAGGAGGGGCTCAGATACGCAGTATTTT
-,TRBJ2-7,-,TRBV14,CARKSPIRFEQYF,TGTGCCAGGAAGAGTCCCATACGCTTCGAGCAGTACTTC
once,TRBJ2-1,-,TRBV5-4,CASSRQAIPDNEQFF,TGTGCCAGCAGCCGCCAGGCGATACCAGACAATGAGCAGTTCTTC
few,TRBJ2-7,-,TRBV6-5,CASSYLVAYSYEQYF,TGTGCCAGCAGTTACTTGGTAGCGTACTCCTACGAGCAGTACTTC
few,TRBJ1-3,-,TRBV30,CAWSQVRGNTIYF,TGTGCCTGGAGTCAAGTTAGAGGAAACACCATATATTTT
-,TRBJ1-5,-,TRBV5-6,CASSLGWGGNQPQHF,TGTGCCAGCAGCTTGGGATGGGGAGGCAATCAGCCCCAGCATTTT
-,TRBJ1-3,-,TRBV9,CASSALGTRSGNTIYF,TGTGCCAGCAGCGCCCTAGGAACCCGCTCTGGAAACACCATATATTTT
-,TRBJ2-3,-,TRBV15,CATSRDSGTQYF,TGTGCCACCAGCAGAGATAGCGGTACGCAGTATTTT
-,TRBJ2-2,-,TRBV19,CASSIGVNTGELFF,TGTGCCAGTAGTATAGGAGTGAACACCGGGGAGCTGTTTTTT
-,TRBJ1-5,-,TRBV3-1/TRBV3-2,CASSPQGGSVLNQPQHF,TGTGCCAGCAGCCCCCAAGGGGGTTCAGTCTTAAATCAGCCCCAGCATTTT
-,TRBJ1-1,TRBD1,TRBV5-4,CASSGQGNTEAFF,TGTGCCAGCAGCGGACAGGGGAACACTGAAGCTTTCTTT
-,TRBJ2-7,TRBD2,TRBV10-2,CASRLTSGGAKEQYF,TGCGCCAGCAGACTAACTAGCGGGGGGGCGAAAGAGCAGTACTTC
-,TRBJ2-7,-,TRBV3-1/TRBV3-2,CASSHRTVDEQYF,TGTGCCAGCAGCCATAGGACAGTGGACGAGCAGTACTTC
-,TRBJ2-7,TRBD2,TRBV9,CASSVASGSFDEQYF,TGTGCCAGCAGCGTAGCTAGCGGGAGTTTCGACGAGCAGTACTTC
-,TRBJ1-6,-,TRBV5-3,CARSLTQNSPLHF,TGTGCCAGAAGCTTAACACAGAATTCACCCCTCCACTTT
-,TRBJ2-1,TRBD2,TRBV5-6,CASSEGFGTTNNEQFF,TGTGCCAGCAGCGAGGGATTTGGGACTACTAACAATGAGCAGTTCTTC
few,TRBJ2-5,-,TRBV3-1/TRBV3-2,CASSPRDTLFQETQYF,TGTGCCAGCAGCCCCCGGGACACCCTATTCCAAGAGACCCAGTACTTC
-,TRBJ1-5,TRBD1,TRBV28,CASSQGTGRGQPQHF,TGTGCCAGCAGCCAGGGGACAGGTAGAGGTCAGCCCCAGCATTTT
-,TRBJ2-3,-,TRBV7-3,CASSNSGGGLDTQYF,TGTGCCAGCAGCAATAGCGGAGGCGGGTTGGATACGCAGTATTTT
once,TRBJ1-6,TRBD1,TRBV5-1,CASSLVQGENSPLHF,TGCGCCAGCAGCTTGGTACAGGGGGAAAATTCACCCCTCCACTTT
-,TRBJ1-5,-,TRBV25-1,CASSQTGLGNQPQHF,TGTGCCAGCAGCCAAACAGGGTTGGGCAATCAGCCCCAGCATTTT
-,TRBJ2-7,-,TRBV6-7,CASSYSVPLSSYEQYF,TGTGCCAGCAGTTACTCTGTACCCCTTAGCTCCTACGAGCAGTACTTC
-,TRBJ2-5,-,TRBV5-1,CASSKPLAGSETQYF,TGCGCCAGCAGCAAACCCTTGGCAGGGTCCGAGACCCAGTACTTC
-,TRBJ1-2,-,TRBV3-1/TRBV3-2,CASSQSPGWVGGYTF,TGTGCCAGCAGCCAATCCCCAGGGTGGGTTGGCGGCTACACCTTC
-,TRBJ2-7,-,TRBV5-6,CASSFQGFYEQYF,TGTGCCAGCAGCTTCCAGGGCTTCTACGAGCAGTACTTC
-,TRBJ2-3,TRBD2,TRBV24-1,CATSDPGTSGNTDTQYF,TGTGCCACCAGTGATCCAGGGACTAGCGGAAACACAGATACGCAGTATTTT
-,TRBJ2-7,TRBD1,TRBV9,CASSVWDRGDEQYF,TGTGCCAGCAGCGTTTGGGACAGGGGGGACGAGCAGTACTTC
-,TRBJ2-5,TRBD2,TRBV7-9,CASSLGGAGDQETQYF,TGTGCCAGCAGCTTAGGGGGAGCGGGGGATCAAGAGACCCAGTACTTC
once,TRBJ2-1,TRBD2,TRBV7-3,CASGSGIGTYNEQFF,TGTGCCAGCGGTAGCGGGATAGGGACCTACAATGAGCAGTTCTTC
-,TRBJ2-2,-,TRBV2,CASSEARETGELFF,TGTGCCAGCAGTGAAGCCCGGGAGACCGGGGAGCTGTTTTTT
-,TRBJ2-7,-,TRBV2,CASGGANSYEQYF,TGTGCCAGCGGGGGGGCCAACTCCTACGAGCAGTACTTC
-,TRBJ2-7,-,TRBV10-2,CASSERTGGYEQYF,TGCGCCAGCAGTGAGCGGACCGGGGGCTACGAGCAGTACTTC
-,TRBJ1-1,-,TRBV29-1,CSVEGSFSGNTEAFF,TGCAGCGTTGAGGGCAGCTTTAGTGGTAACACTGAAGCTTTCTTT
-,TRBJ1-4,-,TRBV28,CASSFRTTNEKLFF,TGTGCCAGCAGTTTCAGAACAACTAATGAAAAACTGTTTTTT